The following is a T cell receptor beta chain sequence with its context. Its antigen remains unknown. This CDR3 is 15 amino acids long. The germline V gene has CDR1 SEHNR and CDR2 FQNEAQ (reference sequence). Trimming cost V 5 bases and J 9 bases; bases outside gene matches: 9. This entry belongs to a study of response to subunit inactivated influenza vaccine. TCRdb fed the RT-PCR reads into MiXCR, producing one record per CDR3 protein. The data show around 790,000 distinct CDR3 sequences, 21% seen once. General study points: Each seasonal flu vaccination may recruit only limited new T cells, authors suggested.

The chain couples TRBV7-9 to TRBJ2-1; 11 nucleotides match TRBD2. The receptor's source is a middle-aged man who received an inactivated influenza vaccine. This specimen was PBMCs from blood, taken 5 to 6 days after vaccination. The CDR3 nucleotides read TGTGCCAGCAGCGTGCTGCTAGCGGGGGGAGGTGAGCAGTTCTTC. This codes for CASSVLLAGGGEQFF. Together with reference TRBV7-9 and TRBJ2-1, the CDR3 gives the full variable domain: DTGVSQNPRHKITKRGQNVTFRCDPISEHNRLYWYRQTLGQGPEFLTYFQNEAQLEKSRLLSDRFSAERPKGSFSTLEIQRTEQGDSAMYLCASSVLLAGGGEQFFGPGTRLTVL.